Listed below are T cell receptor beta chains from one sample, sequenced in a study of response to subunit inactivated influenza vaccine. One entry per CDR3 protein results from TCRdb running MiXCR on the RT-PCR reads. The top ten hold 7.5% to 8% of the sample, which has some 600,000 distinct CDR3 sequences, approximately 14% seen once. The source material was PBMCs from blood, sampled less than 15 days before vaccination. These receptors came from a man over 45 who received an inactivated influenza vaccine. Both conserved end residues are part of each CDR3. D genes are given only for firm matches. Size tells how often a clone was seen (once, few, many) or the class of an expanded clone, and some rows leave it out.

TRBJ2-1 | . | TRBV12-3/TRBV12-4 | . | CASSFPWGVEGGEQFF | TGTGCCAGCAGTTTCCCATGGGGGGTTGAGGGGGGTGAGCAGTTCTTC
TRBJ2-1 | TRBD2 | TRBV28 | few | CASNSGSDPFF | TGTGCCAGCAATAGCGGGAGTGATCCGTTCTTC
TRBJ2-7 | . | TRBV3-1 | . | CASSQGLGTISYEQYF | TGTGCCAGCAGCCAAGGGCTGGGAACAATTTCCTACGAGCAGTACTTC
TRBJ2-5 | TRBD2 | TRBV20-1 | few | CSAAASGGIFQETQYF | TGCAGTGCGGCGGCTAGCGGGGGGATCTTCCAAGAGACCCAGTACTTC
TRBJ2-7 | TRBD2 | TRBV12-3/TRBV12-4 | many | CASSFRAGVTYEQYF | TGTGCCAGCAGTTTCAGAGCGGGGGTAACCTACGAGCAGTACTTC
TRBJ2-1 | TRBD2 | TRBV6-5 | . | CASSYRLAGYNEQFF | TGTGCCAGCAGTTACCGGCTAGCGGGGTACAATGAGCAGTTCTTC
TRBJ2-3 | . | TRBV5-1 | many | CASSLAAGSTDTQYF | TGCGCCAGCAGCTTGGCGGCAGGGAGCACAGATACGCAGTATTTT
TRBJ2-3 | TRBD2 | TRBV4-3 | few | CASSQDIAGLADTQYF | TGCGCCAGCAGCCAAGATATAGCGGGACTGGCAGATACGCAGTATTTT
TRBJ2-3 | TRBD2 | TRBV12-3/TRBV12-4 | . | CASSLRGLAGVADTQYF | TGTGCCAGCAGTTTGCGCGGACTAGCGGGAGTGGCAGATACGCAGTATTTT
TRBJ2-5 | TRBD2 | TRBV20-1 | . | CSAQSGIVLETQYF | TGCAGTGCCCAGAGCGGGATTGTCCTTGAGACCCAGTACTTC
TRBJ2-7 | . | TRBV15 | . | CATSRDIWGDGEQYF | TGTGCCACCAGCAGAGATATTTGGGGGGACGGGGAGCAGTACTTC
TRBJ2-1 | TRBD2 | TRBV7-9 | . | CASSLGLAATHEQFF | TGTGCCAGCAGCTTAGGTCTAGCGGCCACACATGAGCAGTTCTTC
TRBJ2-7 | TRBD1 | TRBV20-1 | . | CSARDQGAIYEQYF | TGCAGTGCTAGAGATCAGGGGGCGATTTACGAGCAGTACTTC
TRBJ2-3 | . | TRBV7-2 | few | CASSFRPTDTQYF | TGTGCCAGCAGCTTCAGGCCCACAGATACGCAGTATTTT
TRBJ2-7 | TRBD1 | TRBV10-3 | few | CAIRMDRGRSYEQYF | TGTGCCATCAGAATGGACAGGGGACGTTCCTACGAGCAGTACTTC
TRBJ2-7 | TRBD1 | TRBV4-3 | . | CASSQDDRDGEQYF | TGCGCCAGCAGCCAAGACGACAGGGACGGGGAGCAGTACTTC
TRBJ1-2 | TRBD1 | TRBV4-2 | many | CASSRDRANYGYTF | TGTGCCAGCAGCCGGGACAGGGCTAACTATGGCTACACCTTC
TRBJ2-1 | . | TRBV21-1 | . | CASSKAKRRSSYNEQFF | TGTGCCAGCAGCAAAGCGAAGCGGAGGAGCTCCTACAATGAGCAGTTCTTC
TRBJ1-4 | . | TRBV6-5 | many | CASSYFRPGQGGTNEKLFF | TGTGCCAGCAGTTACTTTCGCCCCGGCCAGGGCGGGACTAATGAAAAACTGTTTTTT
TRBJ2-3 | TRBD2 | TRBV27 | . | CASTWGGGDTQYF | TGTGCCAGCACCTGGGGCGGGGGAGATACGCAGTATTTT
TRBJ1-2 | . | TRBV28 | few | CASRGGWPAYGYTF | TGTGCCAGCAGGGGGGGTTGGCCGGCGTATGGCTACACCTTC
TRBJ2-5 | . | TRBV11-1 | . | CASSLRVGITKETQYF | TGTGCCAGCAGCTTAAGGGTCGGGATCACCAAAGAGACCCAGTACTTC
TRBJ2-1 | . | TRBV18 | many | CASSPPGNNEQFF | TGTGCCAGCTCACCACCCGGCAACAATGAGCAGTTCTTC
TRBJ2-6 | . | TRBV11-1 | few | CASSLGLGGANVLTF | TGTGCCAGCAGCTTAGGACTCGGTGGGGCCAACGTCCTGACTTTC
TRBJ1-5 | . | TRBV20-1 | few | CSARDFDGVRGQPQHF | TGCAGTGCTAGAGATTTCGACGGTGTAAGGGGTCAGCCCCAGCATTTT
TRBJ2-7 | . | TRBV25-1 | many | CASSRSGPGYEQYF | TGTGCCAGCAGTAGGTCAGGGCCGGGATACGAGCAGTACTTC
TRBJ1-1 | TRBD1 | TRBV7-9 | . | CATHNPGQGNTEAFF | TGTGCCACCCACAACCCAGGACAGGGGAACACTGAAGCTTTCTTT
TRBJ1-2 | . | TRBV2 | . | CATQREGVFYGYTF | TGTGCCACTCAACGAGAGGGGGTGTTCTATGGCTACACCTTC
TRBJ1-1 | . | TRBV6-2/TRBV6-3 | . | CASSYSSYQGYTEAFF | TGTGCCAGCAGTTACTCAAGCTATCAGGGCTACACTGAAGCTTTCTTT
TRBJ2-5 | . | TRBV9 | . | CASSPVARAETQYF | TGTGCCAGCAGCCCAGTCGCTAGGGCAGAGACCCAGTACTTC
TRBJ2-2 | . | TRBV4-3 | . | CASSQQGGLTGELFF | TGCGCCAGCAGCCAACAAGGGGGGTTAACCGGGGAGCTGTTTTTT
TRBJ2-2 | . | TRBV12-3/TRBV12-4 | . | CASNPSANTGELFF | TGTGCCAGCAACCCCTCCGCGAACACCGGGGAGCTGTTTTTT
TRBJ1-2 | . | TRBV12-3/TRBV12-4 | few | CASSFRQEEYYGYTF | TGTGCCAGCAGTTTTAGACAAGAGGAATACTATGGCTACACCTTC
TRBJ2-7 | . | TRBV7-9 | . | CATDDPNRVSSYEQYF | TGTGCCACCGACGACCCAAACAGGGTTAGCTCCTACGAGCAGTACTTC
TRBJ2-5 | . | TRBV10-3 | . | CAISEGGWYQETQYF | TGTGCCATCAGTGAAGGGGGGTGGTACCAAGAGACCCAGTACTTC
TRBJ2-2 | . | TRBV25-1 | few | CASTPWAGRTGTGELFF | TGTGCCAGCACCCCTTGGGCCGGGAGAACCGGCACCGGGGAGCTGTTTTTT
TRBJ2-2 | TRBD2 | TRBV14 | . | CASSKHGGDPTGELFF | TGTGCCAGCAGCAAACACGGGGGGGATCCCACCGGGGAGCTGTTTTTT
TRBJ1-1 | . | TRBV28 | . | CASTTSLNTEAFF | TGTGCCAGCACGACCTCCCTGAACACTGAAGCTTTCTTT
TRBJ2-1 | . | TRBV12-3/TRBV12-4 | many | CASSLLGVHYNEQFF | TGTGCCAGCAGTTTACTAGGGGTTCACTACAATGAGCAGTTCTTC
TRBJ1-1 | TRBD1 | TRBV5-1 | many | CASSLTGTGGNTEAFF | TGCGCCAGCAGCTTAACCGGGACAGGGGGGAACACTGAAGCTTTCTTT
TRBJ1-6 | TRBD1 | TRBV6-2/TRBV6-3 | few | CASSYSRPGTGSSYNSPLHF | TGTGCCAGCAGTTACTCTAGACCCGGGACAGGGAGCTCCTATAATTCACCCCTCCACTTT
TRBJ2-5 | . | TRBV6-5 | . | CASSYGGGMGETQYF | TGTGCCAGCAGTTACGGAGGGGGGATGGGAGAGACCCAGTACTTC
TRBJ2-3 | TRBD2 | TRBV5-6 | . | CASSLAGLVTDTQYF | TGTGCCAGCAGCTTGGCCGGACTAGTTACAGATACGCAGTATTTT
TRBJ1-5 | . | TRBV18 | . | CASSPNLHSNQPQHF | TGTGCCAGCTCTCCAAATTTACACAGCAATCAGCCCCAGCATTTT
TRBJ2-1 | TRBD2 | TRBV7-3 | . | CASSSASGRANEQFF | TGTGCCAGCAGCTCCGCTAGCGGGAGGGCCAATGAGCAGTTCTTC
TRBJ1-4 | TRBD1 | TRBV6-5 | many | CASSYADRGVIKLFF | TGTGCCAGCAGTTACGCGGACAGGGGTGTAATTAAACTGTTTTTT
TRBJ1-2 | TRBD1 | TRBV20-1 | few | CSARTTGGEGGYTF | TGCAGTGCTAGAACTACAGGGGGCGAGGGTGGCTACACCTTC
TRBJ2-7 | . | TRBV3-1 | . | CASSQSEATYEQYF | TGTGCCAGCAGCCAATCCGAGGCGACCTACGAGCAGTACTTC
TRBJ1-1 | . | TRBV28 | . | CASSLGGTFNTEAFF | TGTGCCAGCAGTTTAGGAGGGACGTTCAACACTGAAGCTTTCTTT
TRBJ2-5 | . | TRBV10-3 | many | CAISDRKIGEETQYF | TGTGCCATCAGTGACCGCAAGATTGGGGAAGAGACCCAGTACTTC
TRBJ2-7 | TRBD2 | TRBV4-2 | . | CASSPGLARYEQYF | TGTGCCAGCAGCCCGGGACTAGCGAGATACGAGCAGTACTTC
TRBJ2-3 | TRBD2 | TRBV27 | . | CASSSSLAGGITDTQYF | TGTGCCAGCAGTTCATCCCTAGCGGGAGGGATCACAGATACGCAGTATTTT
TRBJ1-1 | . | TRBV20-1 | once | CSASPGAHTEAFF | TGCAGTGCCAGTCCAGGGGCTCACACTGAAGCTTTCTTT
TRBJ2-7 | . | TRBV27 | few | CASSFGLGEQYF | TGTGCCAGCAGTTTTGGATTGGGCGAGCAGTACTTC
TRBJ2-5 | . | TRBV20-1 | few | CSARERLYPETQYF | TGCAGTGCTAGAGAACGACTATACCCAGAGACCCAGTACTTC
TRBJ2-7 | . | TRBV27 | . | CASSSRTQSYEQYF | TGTGCCAGCAGTTCCCGGACTCAATCCTACGAGCAGTACTTC
TRBJ2-1 | . | TRBV5-5 | few | CASSLDPGASYNEQFF | TGTGCCAGCAGCTTGGACCCGGGGGCGTCCTACAATGAGCAGTTCTTC
TRBJ1-2 | TRBD1 | TRBV11-2 | . | CASSSRDRGGYTF | TGTGCCAGCAGCTCGCGGGACAGGGGCGGCTACACCTTC
TRBJ2-2 | . | TRBV6-1 | . | CASSAAFLIDSNTGELFF | TGTGCCAGCAGTGCAGCGTTTCTGATCGACTCGAACACCGGGGAGCTGTTTTTT
TRBJ2-5 | TRBD2 | TRBV3-1 | few | CASSPYLSGTETQYF | TGTGCCAGCAGCCCCTACCTTAGCGGGACAGAGACCCAGTACTTC